The following is a T cell receptor (beta chain) sequence with its context. Its antigen is undetermined. Noted time point: blood 2 weeks post-SBRT. Treatment specified: 15 Gy SBRT to primary tumor, nephrectomy 4 weeks later. V lost 8 bases and J lost 3, with 11 bases in between. This CDR3 spans 13 amino acids. Germline values: CDR1 MNHEY, CDR2 SVGAGI. This sample is part of a study of radiation and T cells in renal cell carcinoma. The table came from immunoSEQ multiplex PCR; TCRdb's copy has only in-frame clones and leaves some out. The sample yields 100,000 to 150,000 clones, about 81% seen once. The study's findings and limits: From baseline, blood top tumor clonotypes peaked at 2 weeks post-radiation.

Material: blood, obtained from a patient whose treatment included radiotherapy and nephrectomy. The TCR sequence derives from a woman aged 55-70 years with renal cell carcinoma. This chain joins TRBV6-5 and TRBJ1-5, with D unclear. CDR3 DNA: TGTGCCAGCTCAAACACTTTCAATCAGCCCCAGCATTTT. It translates to CASSNTFNQPQHF.